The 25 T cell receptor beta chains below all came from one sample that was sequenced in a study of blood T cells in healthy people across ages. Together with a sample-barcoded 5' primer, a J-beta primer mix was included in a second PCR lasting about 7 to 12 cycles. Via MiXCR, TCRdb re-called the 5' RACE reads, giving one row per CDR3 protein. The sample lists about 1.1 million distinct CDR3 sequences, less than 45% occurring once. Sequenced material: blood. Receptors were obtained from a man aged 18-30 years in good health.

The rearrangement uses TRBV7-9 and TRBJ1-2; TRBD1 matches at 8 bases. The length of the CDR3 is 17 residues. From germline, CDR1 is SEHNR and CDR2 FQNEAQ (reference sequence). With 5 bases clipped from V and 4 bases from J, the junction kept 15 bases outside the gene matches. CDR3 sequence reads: CASSPQTGDGVVYGYTF. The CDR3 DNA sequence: TGTGCCAGCAGCCCTCAGACAGGGGACGGCGTTGTCTATGGCTACACCTTC.

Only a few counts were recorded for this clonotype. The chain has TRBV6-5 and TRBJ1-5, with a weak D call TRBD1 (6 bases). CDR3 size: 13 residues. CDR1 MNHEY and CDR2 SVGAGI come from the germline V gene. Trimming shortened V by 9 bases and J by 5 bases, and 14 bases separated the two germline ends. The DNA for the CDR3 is TGTGCCAGTCGACAGGCTGCATATCAGCCCCAGCATTTT. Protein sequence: CASRQAAYQPQHF.

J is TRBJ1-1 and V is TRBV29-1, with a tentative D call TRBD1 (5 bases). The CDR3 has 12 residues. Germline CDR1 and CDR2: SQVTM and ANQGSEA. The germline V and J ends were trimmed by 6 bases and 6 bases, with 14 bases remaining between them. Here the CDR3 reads CSVSGRAAEAFF. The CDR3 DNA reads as TGCAGCGTCTCAGGGAGGGCAGCTGAAGCTTTCTTT.

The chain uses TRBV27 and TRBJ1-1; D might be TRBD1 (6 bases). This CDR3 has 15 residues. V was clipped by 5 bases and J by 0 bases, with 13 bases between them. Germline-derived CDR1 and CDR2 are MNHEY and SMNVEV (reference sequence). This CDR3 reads CASSPHGQMNTEAFF. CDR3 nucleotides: TGTGCCAGCAGTCCTCACGGACAGATGAACACTGAAGCTTTCTTT.

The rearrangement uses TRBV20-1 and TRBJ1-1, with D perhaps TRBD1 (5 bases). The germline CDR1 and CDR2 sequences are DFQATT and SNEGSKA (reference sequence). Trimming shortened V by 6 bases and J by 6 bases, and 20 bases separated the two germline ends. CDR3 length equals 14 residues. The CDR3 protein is CSASFGAGNAEAFF. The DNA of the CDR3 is TGCAGTGCCTCGTTCGGGGCGGGCAACGCTGAAGCTTTCTTT.

CDR3 residues: CASSPPPLGVETQYF. The DNA for the CDR3 is TGTGCCAGCAGTCCCCCGCCCTTGGGGGTAGAGACCCAGTACTTC. The chain is built from TRBV12-3 or TRBV12-4 and TRBJ2-5, with D perhaps given as TRBD1 or TRBD2 (5 bases each). The CDR3 consists of 15 residues. Between the trimmed V and J ends, which lost 5 bases and 4 bases, there was a span of 17 bases.

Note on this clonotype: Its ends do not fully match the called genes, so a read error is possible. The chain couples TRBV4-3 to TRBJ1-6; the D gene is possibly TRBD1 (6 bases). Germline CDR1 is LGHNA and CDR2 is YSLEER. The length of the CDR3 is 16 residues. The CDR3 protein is CASSQDPAGDNSPPHF. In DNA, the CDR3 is TGCGCCAGCAGCCAAGATCCGGCAGGGGATAATTCACCCCCCCACTTT.

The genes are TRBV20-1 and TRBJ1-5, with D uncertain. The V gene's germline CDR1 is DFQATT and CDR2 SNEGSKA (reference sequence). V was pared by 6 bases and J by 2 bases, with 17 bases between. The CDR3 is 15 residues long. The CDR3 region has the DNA TGCAGTGCCCGATTAATGGTGAGCGGCAATCAGCCCCAGCATTTT. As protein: CSARLMVSGNQPQHF.

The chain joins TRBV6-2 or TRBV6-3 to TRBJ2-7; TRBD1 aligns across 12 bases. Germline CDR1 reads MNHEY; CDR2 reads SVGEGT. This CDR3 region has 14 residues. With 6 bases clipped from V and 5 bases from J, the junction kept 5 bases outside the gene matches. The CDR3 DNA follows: TGTGCCAGCAGCATGGGACAGGGGGCCCACGAGCAGTACTTC. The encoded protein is CASSMGQGAHEQYF.

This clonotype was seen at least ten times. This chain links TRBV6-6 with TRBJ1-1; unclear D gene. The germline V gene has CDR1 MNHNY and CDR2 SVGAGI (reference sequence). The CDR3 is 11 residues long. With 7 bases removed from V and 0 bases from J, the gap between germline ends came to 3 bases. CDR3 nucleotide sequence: TGTGCCAGCATGTTGAACACTGAAGCTTTCTTT. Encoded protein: CASMLNTEAFF.

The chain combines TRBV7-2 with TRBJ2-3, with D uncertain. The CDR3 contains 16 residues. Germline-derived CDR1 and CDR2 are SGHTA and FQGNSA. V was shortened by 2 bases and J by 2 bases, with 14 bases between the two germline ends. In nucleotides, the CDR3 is TGTGCCAGCAGCTTACAGGTGCAGGATTACACAGATACGCAGTATTTT. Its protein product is CASSLQVQDYTDTQYF.

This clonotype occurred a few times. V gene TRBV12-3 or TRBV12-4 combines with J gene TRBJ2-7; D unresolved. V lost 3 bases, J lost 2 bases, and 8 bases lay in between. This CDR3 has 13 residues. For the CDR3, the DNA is TGTGCCAGCAGTTTCTCGTATGCCTACGAGCAGTACTTC. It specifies CASSFSYAYEQYF.

CDR3 protein: CASSQDTGRSLYGYTF. The DNA for the CDR3 is TGCGCCAGCAGCCAAGATACCGGCAGGTCCCTCTATGGCTACACCTTC. This rearrangement joins TRBV4-3 to TRBJ1-2; D unclear. The CDR3 totals 16 residues. Trimming cost V 0 bases and J 4 bases, with 15 bases left between them. CDR1 and CDR2 (germline): LGHNA, YSLEER.

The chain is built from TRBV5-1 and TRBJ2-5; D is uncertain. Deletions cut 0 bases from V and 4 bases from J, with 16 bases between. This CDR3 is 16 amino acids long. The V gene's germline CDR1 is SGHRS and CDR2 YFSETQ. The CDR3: CASSLGFGRGVETQYF. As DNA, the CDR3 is TGCGCCAGCAGCTTGGGGTTCGGACGAGGAGTAGAGACCCAGTACTTC. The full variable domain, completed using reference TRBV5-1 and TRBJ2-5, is KAGVTQTPRYLIKTRGQQVTLSCSPISGHRSVSWYQQTPGQGLQFLFEYFSETQRNKGNFPGRFSGRQFSNSRSEMNVSTLELGDSALYLCASSLGFGRGVETQYFGPGTRLLVL.

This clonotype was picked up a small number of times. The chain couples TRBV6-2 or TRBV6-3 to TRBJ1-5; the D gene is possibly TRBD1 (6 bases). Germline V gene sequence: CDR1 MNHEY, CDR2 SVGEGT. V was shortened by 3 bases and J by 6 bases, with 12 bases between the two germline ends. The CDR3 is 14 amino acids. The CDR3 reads CASSYWGQGQPQHF. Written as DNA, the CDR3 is TGTGCCAGCAGTTATTGGGGGCAGGGTCAGCCCCAGCATTTT.

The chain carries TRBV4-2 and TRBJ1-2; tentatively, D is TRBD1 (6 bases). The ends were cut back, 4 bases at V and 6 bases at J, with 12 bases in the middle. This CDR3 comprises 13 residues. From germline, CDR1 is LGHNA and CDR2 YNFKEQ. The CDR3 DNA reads TGTGCCAGCAGCCCGGGGGGCTTCGATGGCTACACCTTC. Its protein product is CASSPGGFDGYTF.

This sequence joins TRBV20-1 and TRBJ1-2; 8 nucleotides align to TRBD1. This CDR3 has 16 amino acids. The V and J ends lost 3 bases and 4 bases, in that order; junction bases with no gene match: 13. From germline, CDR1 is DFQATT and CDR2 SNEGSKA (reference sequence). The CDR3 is CSARGSGQGSFYGYTF. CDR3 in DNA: TGCAGTGCTAGGGGGTCCGGACAGGGTTCCTTCTATGGCTACACCTTC.

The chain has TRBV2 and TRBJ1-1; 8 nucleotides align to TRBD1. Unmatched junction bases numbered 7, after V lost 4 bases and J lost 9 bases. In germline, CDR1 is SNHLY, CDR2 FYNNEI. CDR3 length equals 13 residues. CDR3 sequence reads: CASSANQGAQAFF. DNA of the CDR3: TGTGCCAGCAGTGCCAATCAGGGGGCACAAGCTTTCTTT.

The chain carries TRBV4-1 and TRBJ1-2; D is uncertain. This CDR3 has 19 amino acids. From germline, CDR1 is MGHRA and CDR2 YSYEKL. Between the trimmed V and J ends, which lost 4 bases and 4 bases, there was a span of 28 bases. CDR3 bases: TGCGCCAGCAGCCCAAGGACGCGGCGTCCCTTACGTTTCCGCTATGGCTACACCTTC. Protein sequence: CASSPRTRRPLRFRYGYTF.

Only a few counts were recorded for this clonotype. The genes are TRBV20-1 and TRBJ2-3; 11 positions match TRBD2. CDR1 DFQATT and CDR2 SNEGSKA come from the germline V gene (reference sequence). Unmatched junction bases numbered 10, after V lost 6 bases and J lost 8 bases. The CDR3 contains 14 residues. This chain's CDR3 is CSAPPGLAESTQYF. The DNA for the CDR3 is TGCAGTGCCCCCCCGGGACTAGCGGAGAGTACGCAGTATTTT.

The CDR3 loop is CATSGESDRGDNEQFF. CDR3 sequence (DNA): TGTGCCACCAGTGGGGAGTCGGACAGGGGTGACAATGAGCAGTTCTTC. This chain connects TRBV24-1 to TRBJ2-1; 9 nucleotides agree with TRBD1. This CDR3 spans 16 amino acids. V lost 5 bases, J lost 5 bases, and 9 bases stayed unmatched. Germline-derived CDR1 and CDR2 are KGHDR and SFDVKD.

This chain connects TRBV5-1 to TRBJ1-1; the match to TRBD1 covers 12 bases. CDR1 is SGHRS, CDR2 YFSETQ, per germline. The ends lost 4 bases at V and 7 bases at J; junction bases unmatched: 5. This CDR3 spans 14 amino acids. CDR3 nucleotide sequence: TGCGCCAGCAGCGGGACAGGGGGCAGGTATGAAGCTTTCTTT. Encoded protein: CASSGTGGRYEAFF.

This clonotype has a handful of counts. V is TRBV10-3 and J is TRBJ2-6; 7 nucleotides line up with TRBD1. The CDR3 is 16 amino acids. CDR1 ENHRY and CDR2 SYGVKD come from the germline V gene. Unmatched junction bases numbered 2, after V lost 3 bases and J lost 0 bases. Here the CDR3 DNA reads TGTGCCATCAGTGATGACAGGGACTCTGGGGCCAACGTCCTGACTTTC. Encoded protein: CAISDDRDSGANVLTF.

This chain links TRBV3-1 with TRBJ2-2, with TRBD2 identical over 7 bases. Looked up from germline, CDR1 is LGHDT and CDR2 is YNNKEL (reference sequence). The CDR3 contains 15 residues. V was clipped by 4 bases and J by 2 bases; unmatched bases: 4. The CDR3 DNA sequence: TGTGCCAGCAGCCGGGACTACCTAAACACCGGGGAGCTGTTTTTT. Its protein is CASSRDYLNTGELFF.

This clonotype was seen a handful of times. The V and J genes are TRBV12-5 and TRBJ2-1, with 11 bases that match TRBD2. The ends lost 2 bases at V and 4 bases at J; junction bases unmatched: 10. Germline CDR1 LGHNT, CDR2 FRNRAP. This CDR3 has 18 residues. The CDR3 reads CASGLTFSGGVGYNEQFF. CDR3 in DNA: TGTGCTAGTGGTTTGACCTTTAGCGGGGGGGTAGGATACAATGAGCAGTTCTTC.